A single sample is the source of the 12 T cell receptor beta chains below, sequenced in a study of cytomegalovirus exposure and HLA in healthy donors. Profiling relied on immunoSEQ multiplex PCR, and the TCRdb table lists in-frame clones only, not all of them. The sample gives fewer than 400,000 clones, roughly 89% of which show up once; around 0.8% is in the top ten. The sequenced sample consisted of PBMCs. Receptors were obtained from a woman aged 18-29 years in good health and CMV-seronegative.

This clone was detected only once. V and J are TRBV9 and TRBJ2-1; TRBD2 matches 8 bases. The CDR3 loop spans 17 amino acids. Germline CDR1 is SGDLS and CDR2 is YYNGEE. V lost 3 bases and J lost 1; bases outside the gene matches: 9. The CDR3 DNA reads as TGTGCCAGCAGCGCAGACGGCGGGAGGTTTTCCTACAATGAGCAGTTCTTC. This codes for CASSADGGRFSYNEQFF.

In this sample, this clone turned up a few times. The rearrangement links TRBV5-6 to TRBJ2-1; tentative D call: TRBD1 (6 bases). The V end was cut by 4 bases, the J end by 9 bases, with 17 bases between. Germline CDR1 and CDR2: SGHDT and YYEEEE. The CDR3 length is 14 residues. The CDR3 loop reads CASSIYTGYGEQFF. The CDR3 coding sequence is TGTGCCAGCAGCATATATACAGGGTATGGTGAGCAGTTCTTC.

The genes are TRBV5-1 and TRBJ1-1, with D possibly TRBD1 on 5 matching bases. CDR3 length equals 15 residues. V was shortened by 4 bases and J by 1 base, with 14 bases between the two germline ends. Germline-derived CDR1 and CDR2 are SGHRS and YFSETQ. CDR3: CASSAQAGGNTEAFF. DNA for the CDR3: TGCGCCAGCAGCGCCCAAGCGGGGGGGAACACTGAAGCTTTCTTT.

This clone was recorded only once. The chain recombines TRBV18 with TRBJ1-5; 10 nucleotides line up with TRBD1. This CDR3 contains 16 residues. Germline CDR1 reads KGHSH; CDR2 reads LQKENI. J was trimmed by 3 bases and V by 3 bases; bases with no gene match: 5. CDR3 nucleotide sequence: TGTGCCAGCTCACCGGGGACAGGGGCGAACAATCAGCCCCAGCATTTT. It encodes CASSPGTGANNQPQHF.

The chain recombines TRBV5-1 with TRBJ2-1, with D perhaps matching TRBD2 (5 bases). CDR1 and CDR2 from the germline V gene are SGHRS and YFSETQ. This CDR3 is 15 amino acids long. Trimming pared 1 base from V and 2 bases from J, leaving 10 bases between. DNA for the CDR3: TGCGCCAGCAGCTTGTCCGGGGAGACCTACAATGAGCAGTTCTTC. Amino acids: CASSLSGETYNEQFF.

The CDR3 reads CASSGMGGQGTEAFF. The DNA for the CDR3 is TGCGCCAGCAGCGGGATGGGGGGACAGGGGACTGAAGCTTTCTTT. The chain has TRBV5-1 and TRBJ1-1; 10 nucleotides match TRBD1. V shed 4 bases and J 5 bases; nucleotides not matched to a gene: 8. Germline V gene sequence: CDR1 SGHRS, CDR2 YFSETQ. The CDR3 runs to 15 residues.

The chain recombines TRBV28 with TRBJ2-7; D may be TRBD1 (5 bases). The V end lost 8 bases, the J end lost 3 bases, and 17 bases lay between the germline ends. The germline gives CDR1 MDHEN, CDR2 SYDVKM. The CDR3 is 14 residues long. CDR3 DNA: TGTGCCAGCCACCGGCAGGGCTATAGCTACGAGCAGTACTTC. This translates into CASHRQGYSYEQYF.

The chain is built from TRBV6-5 and TRBJ2-7, with D possibly being TRBD1 (5 bases). Germline CDR1 reads MNHEY; CDR2 reads SVGAGI. The CDR3 is made up of 15 amino acids. The V end lost 0 bases, the J end lost 2 bases, and 11 bases lay between the germline ends. CDR3 nucleotides: TGTGCCAGCAGTTACTCGATACAGGCCCCCTACGAGCAGTACTTC. Translated, it gives CASSYSIQAPYEQYF.

The CDR3 spells CASSGGARVAGTQHF. CDR3 DNA: TGTGCCAGCAGTGGCGGGGCCAGGGTGGCCGGGACCCAGCATTTT. The chain employs TRBV2 and TRBJ1-5; D is perhaps TRBD1 (5 bases). Germline-derived CDR1 and CDR2 are SNHLY and FYNNEI. V lost 4 bases and J lost 11, with 21 bases in between. The CDR3 covers 15 residues.

The chain links TRBV2 to TRBJ2-6; the match to TRBD1 covers 8 bases. The germline CDR1 and CDR2 sequences are SNHLY and FYNNEI. J was trimmed by 0 bases and V by 8 bases; bases with no gene match: 12. The CDR3 has 18 residues. This CDR3 reads CASADRQGSYSGANVLTF. For the CDR3, the DNA is TGTGCCAGCGCGGATCGACAGGGGTCATACTCTGGGGCCAACGTCCTGACTTTC.

This chain links TRBV29-1 with TRBJ1-1, with 7 bases identical to TRBD1. The junction had 4 bases not matched to a gene; V was cut back by 3 bases and J by 0 bases. The germline V gene encodes CDR1 SQVTM and CDR2 ANQGSEA. CDR3 length: 14 residues. The CDR3 is CSVDAGGMNTEAFF. The CDR3 bases are TGCAGCGTTGACGCAGGGGGTATGAACACTGAAGCTTTCTTT.

This rearrangement joins TRBV14 to TRBJ1-1; a weak D match, TRBD1 (5 bases). This CDR3 has 13 residues. Germline V gene data show CDR1 as SGHDN and CDR2 as FVKESK. Trimming cost V 0 bases and J 8 bases, with 10 bases left between them. The CDR3 reads CASSQDFAGEAFF. The CDR3 region has the DNA TGTGCCAGCAGCCAAGATTTCGCAGGGGAAGCTTTCTTT.